This T cell receptor beta chain was recorded in a study of blood T cells in healthy people across ages. The length of the CDR3 is 15 residues. Germline lookup yields CDR1 SGHTA and CDR2 FQGNSA. The V gene lost 2 bases and the J gene lost 7 bases, with 14 bases spanning the gap. Study conclusions and caveats: Comparison with aged donors showed that long-lived donors had more naive CD4+ cells and higher diversity. A roughly linear fall in TCR beta diversity per million T cells was seen with increasing age.

Extractions gave at least 5.5 micrograms of total RNA per sample. Combining a sample-barcoded 5' primer with a J-beta primer mix, a second PCR ran for about 7 to 11 cycles. Each CDR3 protein is one row after TCRdb ran MiXCR on the 5' RACE reads. The table shows about 650,000 distinct CDR3 sequences, with around 32% occurring only once. This clonotype has ten or more counts. Its target is not known. The chain joins TRBV7-2 to TRBJ2-2, with a tentative D call TRBD1 (6 bases). The clonotype was recovered from an elderly woman in good health. The specimen sequenced was blood. The CDR3 protein is CASSLFQGHGGELFF. In DNA form, the CDR3 reads TGTGCCAGCAGCTTATTTCAGGGGCACGGCGGGGAGCTGTTTTTT.